Below are 3 T cell receptor beta chains sequenced from a single sample in a study of cytomegalovirus exposure and HLA in healthy donors. The PCR had 60 Vbeta and 13 Jbeta primers. The assay was immunoSEQ multiplex PCR, and TCRdb's table has in-frame clones only and misses some. The sample records approximately 170,000 clones, about 85% being singletons. The specimen sequenced was PBMCs. The receptors shown here come from a boy younger than 10 in good health and CMV-seronegative.

The V call is TRBV23-1, the J call TRBJ2-7; TRBD2 aligns across 7 bases. TRBV23-1 is an open reading frame whose function is uncertain. Unmatched junction bases numbered 16, after V lost 2 bases and J lost 3 bases. The CDR3 is 18 residues long. CDR3 coding DNA: TGCGCCAGCAGTCAAATCCCGGGGGGAGGGTCGATTTACTACGAGCAGTACGTC. Translation gives CASSQIPGGGSIYYEQYV.

This rearrangement joins TRBV29-1 to TRBJ2-1; 9 nucleotides align to TRBD2. The J segment lost 4 bases and the V segment lost 8 bases, leaving 6 bases of the junction unmatched. This CDR3 is 13 amino acids long. CDR1 SQVTM and CDR2 ANQGSEA come from the germline V gene. The CDR3 is CSNRLADYNEQFF. The CDR3 DNA is TGCAGCAATCGACTAGCGGATTACAATGAGCAGTTCTTC.

The gene calls are TRBV28 and TRBJ2-1; 13 positions agree with TRBD2. J lost 8 bases, V lost 7 bases, and 17 bases had no gene match. The CDR3 runs to 18 residues. The germline V gene encodes CDR1 MDHEN and CDR2 SYDVKM. For the CDR3, the DNA is TGTGCCAGCACCCCGGGACTAGCGGGAACTGTGGGAGTCCATGAGCAGTTCTTC. Protein sequence: CASTPGLAGTVGVHEQFF.